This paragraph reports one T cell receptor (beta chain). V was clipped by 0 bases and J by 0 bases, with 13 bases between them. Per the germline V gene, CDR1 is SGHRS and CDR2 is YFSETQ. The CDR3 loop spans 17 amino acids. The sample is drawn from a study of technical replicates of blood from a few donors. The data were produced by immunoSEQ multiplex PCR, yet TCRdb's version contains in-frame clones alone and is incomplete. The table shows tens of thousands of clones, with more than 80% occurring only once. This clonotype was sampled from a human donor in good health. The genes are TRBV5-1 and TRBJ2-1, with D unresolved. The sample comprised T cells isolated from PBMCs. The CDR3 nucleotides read TGCGCCAGCAGCTTGGTTCTAGTGGGTCGCTCCTACAATGAGCAGTTCTTC. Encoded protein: CASSLVLVGRSYNEQFF. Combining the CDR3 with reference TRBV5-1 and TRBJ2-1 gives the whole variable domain KAGVTQTPRYLIKTRGQQVTLSCSPISGHRSVSWYQQTPGQGLQFLFEYFSETQRNKGNFPGRFSGRQFSNSRSEMNVSTLELGDSALYLCASSLVLVGRSYNEQFFGPGTRLTVL.